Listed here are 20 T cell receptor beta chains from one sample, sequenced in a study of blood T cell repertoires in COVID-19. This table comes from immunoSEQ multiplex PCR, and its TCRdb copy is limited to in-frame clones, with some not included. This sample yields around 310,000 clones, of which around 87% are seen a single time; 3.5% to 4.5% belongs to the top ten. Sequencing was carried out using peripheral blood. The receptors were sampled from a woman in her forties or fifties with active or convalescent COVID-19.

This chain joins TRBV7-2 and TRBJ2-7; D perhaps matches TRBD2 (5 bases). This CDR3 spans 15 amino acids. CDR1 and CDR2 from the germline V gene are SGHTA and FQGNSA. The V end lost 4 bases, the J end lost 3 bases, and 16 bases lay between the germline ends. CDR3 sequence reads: CASSSHLAGSYEQYF. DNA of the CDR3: TGTGCCAGCAGCTCCCACTTGGCGGGTAGCTACGAGCAGTACTTC.

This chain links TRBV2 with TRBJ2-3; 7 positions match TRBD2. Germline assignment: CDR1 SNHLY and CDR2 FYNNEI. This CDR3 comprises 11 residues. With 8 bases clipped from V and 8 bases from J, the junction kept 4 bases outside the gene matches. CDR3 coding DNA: TGTGCCAGCGCCGGGGGGAGTACGCAGTATTTT. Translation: CASAGGSTQYF.

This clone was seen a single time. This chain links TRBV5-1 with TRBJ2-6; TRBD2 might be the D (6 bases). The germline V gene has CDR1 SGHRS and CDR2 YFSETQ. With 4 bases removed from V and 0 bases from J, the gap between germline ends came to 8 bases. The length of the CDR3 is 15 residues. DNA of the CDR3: TGCGCCAGCAGCCCGGGGGTCTCTGGGGCCAACGTCCTGACTTTC. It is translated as CASSPGVSGANVLTF. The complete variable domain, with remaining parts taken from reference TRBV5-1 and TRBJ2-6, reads KAGVTQTPRYLIKTRGQQVTLSCSPISGHRSVSWYQQTPGQGLQFLFEYFSETQRNKGNFPGRFSGRQFSNSRSEMNVSTLELGDSALYLCASSPGVSGANVLTFGAGSRLTVL.

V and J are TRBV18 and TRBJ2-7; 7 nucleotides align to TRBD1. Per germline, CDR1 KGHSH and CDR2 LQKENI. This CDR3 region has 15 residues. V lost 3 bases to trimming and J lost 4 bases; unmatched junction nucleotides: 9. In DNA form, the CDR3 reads TGTGCCAGCTCACCTGACAGGGAGAGTGTGTACGAGCAGTACTTC. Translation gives CASSPDRESVYEQYF.

CDR3 loop: CSAGRGGTEAFF. The CDR3 DNA is TGCAGCGCCGGGAGGGGGGGGACTGAAGCTTTCTTT. The J gene is TRBJ1-1, the V gene TRBV29-1; perhaps TRBD1 as D (6 bases). The germline V and J ends were trimmed by 7 bases and 5 bases, with 14 bases remaining between them. There are 12 residues in the CDR3. The germline V gene has CDR1 SQVTM and CDR2 ANQGSEA.

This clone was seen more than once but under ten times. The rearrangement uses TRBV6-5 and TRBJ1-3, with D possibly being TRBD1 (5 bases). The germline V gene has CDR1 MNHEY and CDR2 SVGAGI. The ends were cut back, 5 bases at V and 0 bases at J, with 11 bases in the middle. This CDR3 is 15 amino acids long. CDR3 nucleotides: TGTGCCAGCAGTACCCGACAGCTCTCTGGAAACACCATATATTTT. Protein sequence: CASSTRQLSGNTIYF.

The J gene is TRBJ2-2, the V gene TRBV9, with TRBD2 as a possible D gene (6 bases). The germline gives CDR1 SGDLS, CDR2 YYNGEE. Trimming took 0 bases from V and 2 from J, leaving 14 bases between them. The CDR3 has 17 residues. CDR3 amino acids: CASSVVDGSGNTGELFF. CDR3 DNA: TGTGCCAGCAGCGTAGTGGACGGGAGCGGCAACACCGGGGAGCTGTTTTTT.

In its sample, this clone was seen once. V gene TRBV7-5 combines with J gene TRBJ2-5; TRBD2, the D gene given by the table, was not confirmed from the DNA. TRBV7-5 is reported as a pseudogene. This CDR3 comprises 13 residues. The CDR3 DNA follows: TGTGCCAGAAGCTCGACTAGAGCCGAGACCCAGTACTTC. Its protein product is CARSSTRAETQYF.

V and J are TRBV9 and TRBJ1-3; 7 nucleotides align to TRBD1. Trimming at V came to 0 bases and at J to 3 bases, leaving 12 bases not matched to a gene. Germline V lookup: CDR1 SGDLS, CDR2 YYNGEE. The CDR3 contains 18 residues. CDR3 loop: CASSVELGDSPYGNTIYF. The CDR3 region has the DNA TGTGCCAGCAGCGTAGAATTGGGGGACAGTCCTTATGGAAACACCATATATTTT.

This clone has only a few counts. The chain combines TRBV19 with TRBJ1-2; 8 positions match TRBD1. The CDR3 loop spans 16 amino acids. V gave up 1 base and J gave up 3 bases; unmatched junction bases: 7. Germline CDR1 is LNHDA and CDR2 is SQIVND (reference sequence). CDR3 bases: TGTGCCAGTAGTATAGGGACCGGGACAGGAGACTATGGCTACACCTTC. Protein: CASSIGTGTGDYGYTF.

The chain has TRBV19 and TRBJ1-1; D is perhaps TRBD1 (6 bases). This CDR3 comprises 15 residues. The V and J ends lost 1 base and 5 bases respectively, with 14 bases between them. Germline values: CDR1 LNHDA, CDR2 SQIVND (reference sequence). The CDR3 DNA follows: TGTGCCAGTAGTATAGTGGGGGGGCGCGGAACTGAAGCTTTCTTT. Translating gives CASSIVGGRGTEAFF.

The CDR3 loop reads CASSPLYPSTGGIDQPQHF. For the CDR3, the DNA is TGTGCCAGCAGTCCGCTATACCCCTCGACAGGGGGTATCGATCAGCCCCAGCATTTT. The chain joins TRBV27 to TRBJ1-5; the match to TRBD1 covers 9 bases. CDR1 and CDR2 from the germline V gene are MNHEY and SMNVEV (reference sequence). This CDR3 has 19 residues. V dropped 5 bases and J dropped 5; count of bases not matched to a gene: 19.

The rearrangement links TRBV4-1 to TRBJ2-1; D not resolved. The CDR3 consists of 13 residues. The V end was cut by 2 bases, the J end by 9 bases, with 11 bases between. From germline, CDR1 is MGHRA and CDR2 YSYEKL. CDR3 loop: CASSQFAEREQFF. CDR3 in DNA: TGCGCCAGCAGCCAATTCGCGGAGCGTGAGCAGTTCTTC.

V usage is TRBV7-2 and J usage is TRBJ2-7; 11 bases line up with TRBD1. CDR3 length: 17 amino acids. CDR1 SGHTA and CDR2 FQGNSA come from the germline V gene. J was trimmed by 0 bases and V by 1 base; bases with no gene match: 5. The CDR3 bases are TGTGCCAGCAGCTTAGACCCCGGGACAGGGGGCTCCTACGAGCAGTACTTC. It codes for CASSLDPGTGGSYEQYF.

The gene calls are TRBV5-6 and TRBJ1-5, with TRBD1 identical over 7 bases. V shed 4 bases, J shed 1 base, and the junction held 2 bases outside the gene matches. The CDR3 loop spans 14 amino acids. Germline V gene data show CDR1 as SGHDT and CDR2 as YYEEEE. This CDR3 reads CASSQGQSNQPQHF. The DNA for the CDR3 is TGTGCCAGCAGCCAGGGACAGAGCAATCAGCCCCAGCATTTT.

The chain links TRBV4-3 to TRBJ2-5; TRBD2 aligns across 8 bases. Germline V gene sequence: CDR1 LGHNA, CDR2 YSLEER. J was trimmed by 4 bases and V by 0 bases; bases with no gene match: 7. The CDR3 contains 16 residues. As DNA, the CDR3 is TGCGCCAGCAGCCAAGATGGAGGACTAGCCGGAGAGACCCAGTACTTC. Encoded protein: CASSQDGGLAGETQYF.

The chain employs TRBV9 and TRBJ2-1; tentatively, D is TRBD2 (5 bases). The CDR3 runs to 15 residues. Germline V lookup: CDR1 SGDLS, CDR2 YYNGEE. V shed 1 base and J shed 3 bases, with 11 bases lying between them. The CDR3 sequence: CASSVSEGIYNEQFF. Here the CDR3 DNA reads TGTGCCAGCAGCGTATCAGAGGGTATCTACAATGAGCAGTTCTTC.

CDR3 region: CASSVGQGGYGYTF. CDR3 bases: TGTGCCAGCAGTGTGGGGCAGGGAGGCTATGGCTACACCTTC. The genes are TRBV2 and TRBJ1-2; a weak D match, TRBD1 (5 bases). Trimming took 4 bases from V and 4 from J, leaving 13 bases between them. This CDR3 is built from 14 residues. CDR1 and CDR2 from the germline V gene are SNHLY and FYNNEI.

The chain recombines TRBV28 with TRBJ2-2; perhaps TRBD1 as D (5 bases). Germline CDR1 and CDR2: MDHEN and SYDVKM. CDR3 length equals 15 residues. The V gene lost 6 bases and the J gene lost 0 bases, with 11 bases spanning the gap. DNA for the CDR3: TGTGCCAGCAGGAAGACAGCCTCGAACACCGGGGAGCTGTTTTTT. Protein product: CASRKTASNTGELFF.

CDR3 loop: CASSYIMEFSPNNGYQETQYF. CDR3 DNA: TGTGCCAGCAGTTATATCATGGAGTTTTCCCCTAATAACGGGTACCAAGAGACCCAGTACTTC. The chain couples TRBV6-2 or TRBV6-3 to TRBJ2-5; the D is unclear. Germline V gives CDR1 MNHEY, CDR2 SVGEGT. CDR3 length equals 21 residues. V was shortened by 3 bases and J by 0 bases, with 29 bases between the two germline ends.